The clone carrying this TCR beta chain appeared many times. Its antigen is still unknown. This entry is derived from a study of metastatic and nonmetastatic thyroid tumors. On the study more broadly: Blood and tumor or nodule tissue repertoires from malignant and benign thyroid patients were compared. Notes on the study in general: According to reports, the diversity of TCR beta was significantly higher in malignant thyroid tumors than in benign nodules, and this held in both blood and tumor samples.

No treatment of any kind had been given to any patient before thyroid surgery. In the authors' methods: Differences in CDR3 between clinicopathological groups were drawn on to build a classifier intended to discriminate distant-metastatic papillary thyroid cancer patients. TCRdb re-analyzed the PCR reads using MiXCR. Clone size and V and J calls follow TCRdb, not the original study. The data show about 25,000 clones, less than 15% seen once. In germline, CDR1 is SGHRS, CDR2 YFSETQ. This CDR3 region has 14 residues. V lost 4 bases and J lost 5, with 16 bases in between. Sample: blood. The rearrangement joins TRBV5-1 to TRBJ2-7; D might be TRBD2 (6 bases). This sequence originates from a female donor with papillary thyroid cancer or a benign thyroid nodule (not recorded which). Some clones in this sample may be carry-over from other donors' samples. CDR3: CASSGRDWDDEQYF. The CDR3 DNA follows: TGCGCCAGCAGCGGCCGGGACTGGGACGACGAGCAGTACTTC.